Listed below are T cell receptor beta chains from one sample, sequenced in a study of blood T cell repertoires in COVID-19. Clones were sequenced by immunoSEQ multiplex PCR, and TCRdb holds only the in-frame ones, with some missing. The data hold some 96,000 clones, with 85% to 90% observed a single time. The sequencing sample was made of peripheral blood. The receptors derive from a human donor in a cohort sampled during active COVID-19. Each CDR3 is given with its conserved first and last residue.

j_gene	v_gene	len	CDR3aa
TRBJ2-1	TRBV6-5	15	CASSSASGSYNEQFF
TRBJ1-2	TRBV6-5	15	CASSPTGLPNYGYTF
TRBJ2-1	TRBV30	14	CAWQGAGDYNEQFF
TRBJ2-5	TRBV28	16	CASSSSGVGTRETQYF
TRBJ1-6	TRBV30	15	CAWSVVTVYNSPLHF
TRBJ2-5	TRBV28	14	CASGPPGQVLSQYF
TRBJ2-1	TRBV28	12	CASQRESYEQFF
TRBJ2-7	TRBV6-5	14	CASSMTGSSYEQYF
TRBJ2-7	TRBV7-2	18	CASTQRGQGAGGIYEQYF
TRBJ2-3	TRBV27	13	CASSSRLTDTQYF
TRBJ2-7	TRBV11-2	14	CASSLDHQNYEQYF
TRBJ1-2	TRBV6-2/TRBV6-3	17	CASSYSRRDSLNYGYTF
TRBJ1-1	TRBV9	13	CASSVDTNTEAFF
TRBJ1-3	TRBV28	14	CASNGPGSGNTIYF
TRBJ2-4	TRBV5-4	16	CASSPQGALAKNIQYF
TRBJ2-1	TRBV19	16	CASSISPGGASGEQFF
TRBJ1-5	TRBV28	14	CASRTPGDGQPQHF
TRBJ2-2	TRBV19	16	CASSILITGRTGELFF
TRBJ2-3	TRBV6-4	13	CASSSGSEDTQYF
TRBJ2-1	TRBV7-3	14	CASSSAGSLNEQFF
TRBJ2-7	TRBV28	14	CASWTGGGSYEQYF
TRBJ2-1	TRBV20-1	11	CSAMTSNEQFF
TRBJ2-1	TRBV9	15	CASSVDETSEDEQFF
TRBJ2-7	TRBV7-9	12	CASSLQGYEQYF
TRBJ2-2	TRBV5-5	17	CASSFRGLAGNTGELFF
TRBJ2-7	TRBV27	15	CASSFAPTGFYEQYF
TRBJ2-6	TRBV28	17	CASRLGALGSGANVLTF
TRBJ2-7	TRBV27	15	CASSDMWRGSYEQYF